Below are 27 T cell receptor beta chains sequenced from a single sample in a study of graft-versus-host responses after intestinal transplantation. The protocol was immunoSEQ multiplex PCR, while the TCRdb copy is restricted to in-frame clones and leaves out a portion. Of tens of thousands of clones listed, around 92% are singletons. These receptors have no known antigen. Sequenced here: unstimulated CD4+ T cells sorted from spleen or lymph node cells, sampled before intestinal transplant. Source of these receptors: a human donor who received an intestinal transplant.

V usage is TRBV7-2 and J usage is TRBJ2-3; 12 nucleotides match TRBD2. The CDR3 spans 16 residues. Trimming cost V 3 bases and J 4 bases; bases outside gene matches: 5. In germline, CDR1 is SGHTA, CDR2 FQGNSA. In nucleotides, the CDR3 is TGTGCCAGCAGCTTTGGGGGACTAGCGGGCTCAGATACGCAGTATTTT. Its translation: CASSFGGLAGSDTQYF.

The genes are TRBV5-6 and TRBJ1-2; D not certain. Germline V CDR1 and CDR2: SGHDT, YYEEEE. The germline V and J ends were trimmed by 7 bases and 5 bases, with 15 bases remaining between them. CDR3 size: 13 residues. In DNA form, the CDR3 reads TGTGCCAGCTTGAGGGAGAAATTTTATGGCTACACCTTC. It codes for CASLREKFYGYTF.

The rearrangement links TRBV5-4 to TRBJ2-3; 11 bases align to TRBD2. Germline CDR1 SGHNT, CDR2 YYREEE (reference sequence). Losses at the gene ends were 4 bases for V and 2 bases for J; bases not matched to a gene: 9. The CDR3 loop spans 17 amino acids. The CDR3: CASSVQSSGGITDTQYF. The CDR3 DNA reads as TGTGCCAGCAGCGTGCAGTCTAGCGGGGGGATCACAGATACGCAGTATTTT.

V usage is TRBV6-1 and J usage is TRBJ2-7; 7 nucleotides agree with TRBD1. The CDR3 runs to 16 residues. The trim removed 4 bases at V and 0 bases at J, leaving 9 bases unmatched. Germline lookup yields CDR1 MNHNS and CDR2 SASEGT. The CDR3 protein is CASSGPRGTASYEQYF. The CDR3 DNA sequence: TGTGCCAGCAGTGGGCCGAGGGGGACAGCCTCCTACGAGCAGTACTTC.

The rearrangement joins TRBV2 to TRBJ2-7; 7 positions match TRBD1. Losses at the gene ends were 6 bases for V and 1 base for J; bases not matched to a gene: 9. CDR3 length: 15 residues. Germline V gene sequence: CDR1 SNHLY, CDR2 FYNNEI. The CDR3 nucleotides read TGTGCCAGCAGCCTCCATGGGACAGTTTCCTACGAGCAGTACTTC. Protein product: CASSLHGTVSYEQYF. Based on the CDR3 plus reference TRBV2 and TRBJ2-7, the full variable domain is EPEVTQTPSHQVTQMGQEVILRCVPISNHLYFYWYRQILGQKVEFLVSFYNNEISEKSEIFDDQFSVERPDGSNFTLKIRSTKLEDSAMYFCASSLHGTVSYEQYFGPGTRLTVT.

This chain connects TRBV7-8 to TRBJ2-3; TRBD2 agrees at 10 bases. The germline CDR1 and CDR2 sequences are SGHVS and FQNEAQ. CDR3 length: 15 amino acids. V dropped 3 bases and J dropped 2; count of bases not matched to a gene: 2. This CDR3 is CASSLLAGDTDTQYF. The CDR3 DNA reads TGTGCCAGCAGCTTGCTAGCGGGGGACACAGATACGCAGTATTTT.

The chain links TRBV27 to TRBJ2-7; D may be TRBD2 (6 bases). The CDR3 sequence is 14 residues long. The V end lost 3 bases, the J end lost 2 bases, and 11 bases lay between the germline ends. In germline, CDR1 is MNHEY, CDR2 SMNVEV (reference sequence). The CDR3 reads CASSFAGPAYEQYF. The CDR3 nucleotides read TGTGCCAGCAGTTTTGCGGGGCCCGCCTACGAGCAGTACTTC.

The CDR3 here is CASSMAVTTDTQYF. The CDR3, as DNA: TGTGCCAGTAGTATGGCGGTCACTACAGATACGCAGTATTTT. The chain has TRBV19 and TRBJ2-3, with D hard to call. V was clipped by 3 bases and J by 3 bases, with 10 bases between them. The CDR3 sequence is 14 residues long. Germline CDR1 and CDR2: LNHDA and SQIVND (reference sequence).

The rearrangement links TRBV6-6 to TRBJ2-7; the match to TRBD2 covers 14 bases. Germline CDR1 reads MNHNY; CDR2 reads SVGAGI (reference sequence). Trimming took 3 bases from V and 3 from J; bases not matched to a gene: 4. The CDR3 covers 16 residues. The DNA of the CDR3 is TGTGCCAGCAGTTATTTCGGGACTAGCGGGGGCTACGAGCAGTACTTC. It translates to CASSYFGTSGGYEQYF.

The rearrangement joins TRBV11-3 to TRBJ2-1, with D maybe TRBD2 (5 bases). Germline CDR1 reads SGHNT; CDR2 reads YENEEA. This CDR3 has 16 amino acids. Trimming cost V 3 bases and J 2 bases, with 14 bases left between them. The DNA of the CDR3 is TGTGCCAGCAGCTTGTGGGCGGGCACGACCTACAATGAGCAGTTCTTC. This gives the protein CASSLWAGTTYNEQFF.

This rearrangement joins TRBV13 to TRBJ2-7, with 7 bases matching TRBD2. The CDR3 spans 16 residues. Germline V lookup: CDR1 PRHDT, CDR2 FYEKMQ (reference sequence). The ends lost 8 bases at V and 1 base at J; junction bases unmatched: 14. Written as DNA, the CDR3 is TGTGCCAGCTCATCCCGGCAAGGACTAGGGTCCTACGAGCAGTACTTC. This translates into CASSSRQGLGSYEQYF.

The chain has TRBV7-2 and TRBJ2-7; 9 bases align to TRBD1. Germline assignment: CDR1 SGHTA and CDR2 FQGNSA. This CDR3 has 15 residues. V dropped 5 bases and J dropped 0; count of bases not matched to a gene: 5. Here the CDR3 reads CASSTDRGHSYEQYF. CDR3 DNA: TGTGCCAGCAGCACGGACAGGGGTCACTCCTACGAGCAGTACTTC. The entire variable domain, with the rest obtained from reference TRBV7-2 and TRBJ2-7, is as follows: GAGVSQSPSNKVTEKGKDVELRCDPISGHTALYWYRQSLGQGLEFLIYFQGNSAPDKSGLPSDRFSAERTGGSVSTLTIQRTQQEDSAVYLCASSTDRGHSYEQYFGPGTRLTVT.

This rearrangement joins TRBV11-2 to TRBJ1-1; 8 nucleotides line up with TRBD1. The CDR3 is made up of 12 amino acids. V was clipped by 6 bases and J by 9 bases; unmatched bases: 6. CDR1 is SGHAT and CDR2 is FQNNGV in the germline V gene. The CDR3 coding sequence is TGTGCCAGCAGGAGGACAGGGCTCCAAGCTTTCTTT. The encoded protein is CASRRTGLQAFF.

V usage is TRBV10-2 and J usage is TRBJ2-1; possible D gene TRBD2, 7 bases. CDR1 is WSHSY, CDR2 SAAADI, per germline. The V end was cut by 3 bases, the J end by 9 bases, with 21 bases between. This CDR3 spans 16 amino acids. CDR3 region: CASSERGGTGGGEQFF. The CDR3 DNA follows: TGCGCCAGCAGTGAAAGGGGCGGTACGGGGGGCGGTGAGCAGTTCTTC.

The rearrangement joins TRBV5-1 to TRBJ2-7; 10 positions agree with TRBD2. The CDR3 extends over 14 amino acids. The V segment lost 0 bases and the J segment 3 bases; nucleotides outside the gene matches: 0. The germline CDR1 and CDR2 sequences are SGHRS and YFSETQ. The CDR3 DNA is TGCGCCAGCAGCTTGGGGACTAGCGGCTACGAGCAGTACTTC. This sequence encodes CASSLGTSGYEQYF.

The V gene is TRBV29-1, the J gene TRBJ2-5, with 11 bases aligning to TRBD1. V was pared by 7 bases and J by 2 bases, with 3 bases of the junction left unmatched. From germline, CDR1 is SQVTM and CDR2 ANQGSEA. The CDR3 contains 13 residues. Here the CDR3 DNA reads TGCAGCGCCCGGGACAGGGGGCAAGAGACCCAGTACTTC. Protein: CSARDRGQETQYF.

The J gene is TRBJ1-5, the V gene TRBV19, with unresolved D. This CDR3 region has 15 residues. Trimming took 3 bases from V and 5 from J, leaving 14 bases between them. The germline V gene has CDR1 LNHDA and CDR2 SQIVND (reference sequence). In DNA, the CDR3 is TGTGCCAGTAGTATCGTAAGGCAGGCAGATCAGCCCCAGCATTTT. Its translation: CASSIVRQADQPQHF.

The rearrangement joins TRBV21-1 to TRBJ2-1; no check of the table's D call, TRBD1, against the DNA was made. TRBV21-1 is a recognized pseudogene. This CDR3 is built from 14 residues. CDR3 in DNA: TGTGCCAGCAGATTGACAGGGGGAAGGGATGAGCAGTTCTTC. It encodes CASRLTGGRDEQFF.

The V gene is TRBV5-1, the J gene TRBJ2-2; no firm D call. Per the germline V gene, CDR1 is SGHRS and CDR2 is YFSETQ. The CDR3 contains 15 residues. V lost 0 bases to trimming and J lost 1 base, with 7 bases between them. The CDR3 protein is CASSLDPGNTGELFF. CDR3 nucleotide sequence: TGCGCCAGCAGCTTGGACCCGGGGAACACCGGGGAGCTGTTTTTT.

V gene TRBV11-2 combines with J gene TRBJ2-5; D is unresolved. This CDR3 spans 14 amino acids. V was clipped by 0 bases and J by 5 bases, with 10 bases between them. Germline assignment: CDR1 SGHAT and CDR2 FQNNGV. The CDR3 bases are TGTGCCAGCAGCTTAGATATCACTATGGAGACCCAGTACTTC. It yields the protein CASSLDITMETQYF. Combining the CDR3 with reference TRBV11-2 and TRBJ2-5 gives the whole variable domain EAGVAQSPRYKIIEKRQSVAFWCNPISGHATLYWYQQILGQGPKLLIQFQNNGVVDDSQLPKDRFSAERLKGVDSTLKIQPAKLEDSAVYLCASSLDITMETQYFGPGTRLLVL.

This clone has only one observation. The chain recombines TRBV7-8 with TRBJ2-5; D uncertain. The length of the CDR3 is 14 residues. The V end lost 1 base, the J end lost 2 bases, and 8 bases lay between the germline ends. The germline CDR1 and CDR2 sequences are SGHVS and FQNEAQ. The CDR3 region has the DNA TGTGCCAGCAGCTTAGAGAGGTGGCAAGAGACCCAGTACTTC. Translation gives CASSLERWQETQYF.

This clone has only one observation. This chain uses TRBV10-3 with TRBJ1-2; 9 nucleotides line up with TRBD1. Per the germline V gene, CDR1 is ENHRY and CDR2 is SYGVKD. J lost 7 bases, V lost 0 bases, and 6 bases had no gene match. This CDR3 has 15 amino acids. The CDR3 loop is CAISESLGQGGGYTF. CDR3 DNA sequence: TGTGCCATCAGTGAGTCCCTGGGACAGGGCGGTGGCTACACCTTC.

The genes are TRBV2 and TRBJ2-1; no firm D call. CDR1 and CDR2 (germline): SNHLY, FYNNEI. CDR3 length equals 12 residues. With 6 bases removed from V and 4 bases from J, the gap between germline ends came to 7 bases. The CDR3 here is CASRGRYNEQFF. The CDR3 DNA reads as TGTGCCAGCAGGGGCCGATACAATGAGCAGTTCTTC.

This clone was picked up one time. J is TRBJ1-1 and V is TRBV11-3, with D possibly being TRBD1 (5 bases). The CDR3 length is 15 residues. Germline V gene sequence: CDR1 SGHNT, CDR2 YENEEA. Trimming shortened V by 1 base and J by 1 base, and 10 bases separated the two germline ends. CDR3 in amino acids: CASSLGQISNTEAFF. Written as DNA, the CDR3 is TGTGCCAGCAGCTTAGGACAGATTTCGAACACTGAAGCTTTCTTT.

The gene calls are TRBV23-1 and TRBJ1-6; D remains unclear. TRBV23-1 is placed among ORFs of uncertain function. The CDR3 is 16 residues long. Trimming left V 4 bases short and J 1 base short, with 11 bases between. CDR3 coding DNA: TGCGCCAGCAGTCTCCCCGGGAGATCCTATAATTCACCCCTCCACTTT. It codes for CASSLPGRSYNSPLHF.

This chain uses TRBV4-3 with TRBJ1-5; D not certain. This CDR3 is 14 amino acids long. V dropped 0 bases and J dropped 5 bases, with 8 bases sitting between them. From germline, CDR1 is LGHNA and CDR2 YSLEER. The CDR3 coding sequence is TGCGCCAGCAGCCAAGACAGGAGGGATCAGCCCCAGCATTTT. Protein: CASSQDRRDQPQHF.

V usage is TRBV9 and J usage is TRBJ2-6, with 10 bases lining up with TRBD1. The CDR3 extends over 19 amino acids. Germline trimming cut 4 bases from V and 0 bases from J; bases unmatched to any gene: 10. In germline, CDR1 is SGDLS, CDR2 YYNGEE. The CDR3 protein is CASSISGTGAFSGANVLTF. The CDR3 nucleotides are TGTGCCAGCAGCATCTCCGGGACAGGGGCCTTCTCTGGGGCCAACGTCCTGACTTTC.